Listed below are T cell receptor beta chains from one sample, sequenced in a study of blood T cell repertoires in COVID-19. Some clones are missing from TCRdb's copy, which holds only in-frame ones; the method was immunoSEQ multiplex PCR. The table has 250,000 or so clones, approximately 89% seen once; the top ten hold 4% to 5%. Sequencing was done on a sample of peripheral blood. Receptors originate from a woman in her 40s who had recovered from COVID-19. Each CDR3 is given without its conserved first and last residue.

CDR3: ASSPRSADTQY
V: TRBV7-2

CDR3: ASSEIGNSYEQY
V: TRBV18

CDR3: ASSLGGLAGVRGDTQY
V: TRBV7-2

CDR3: ASRFPGQGTPGELF
V: TRBV7-9

CDR3: ASSPNYEQY
V: TRBV2

CDR3: ASSPSDREENYGYT
V: TRBV7-4

CDR3: ASSSNTGADTQY
V: TRBV7-7

CDR3: ASSLTVTSYQQF
V: TRBV4-1

CDR3: ASSQEGGAYGYT
V: TRBV4-3

CDR3: ASVTSAYNEQF
V: TRBV2

CDR3: ASRGGGYNEQF
V: TRBV28

CDR3: APVLAKNIQY
V: TRBV10-3

CDR3: ASSLAGSGYT
V: TRBV28

CDR3: ASSPGQTEQY
V: TRBV5-4

CDR3: ASSPSSGGYNEQF
V: TRBV7-9

CDR3: ASSQGTLSTDTQY
V: TRBV4-1

CDR3: ASSKQGAKKNTEAF
V: TRBV2

CDR3: ASLPGGGETQY
V: TRBV18

CDR3: ASSIVAGGFTDTQY
V: TRBV19

CDR3: ASSLWILAGSGNEQF
V: TRBV28

CDR3: AWSVQGASEPQH
V: TRBV30

CDR3: SARDRETQY
V: TRBV20-1

CDR3: ASSSHGSGPDTQY
V: TRBV7-9

CDR3: SVEDRGRPDNEQF
V: TRBV29-1

CDR3: AISELGDSNQPQH
V: TRBV10-3

CDR3: ASSRGHSGNTIY
V: TRBV3-1/TRBV3-2

CDR3: ASRAIAQHLNEQY
V: TRBV5-6

CDR3: ASSLATDSETGELF
V: TRBV5-1

CDR3: ASSLRTGNYGYT
V: TRBV28

CDR3: ASGFGTTFTGELF
V: TRBV12-5

CDR3: ASSLGGTGNEQY
V: TRBV28

CDR3: ASGKSRDRPNNEQF
V: TRBV12-5